This T cell receptor beta chain was captured by sequencing in a study of blood T cell repertoires in COVID-19. Study background: Acute and convalescent COVID-19 samples came from the United States, Italy and Spain. Sample material is recorded as cDNA or gDNA derived from T cells, B-cell-depleted T cells, or PBMCs.

CDR1 and CDR2 (germline): SGHRS, YFSETQ. Trimming took 0 bases from V and 2 from J; bases not matched to a gene: 4. The CDR3 is 15 amino acids. In the authors' workflow: Counts of nucleated cells, estimated from reference gene primer amplification, were obtained. TCRdb's table, derived via immunoSEQ multiplex PCR, lists solely in-frame clones and lacks some. The DNA was the basis for D and trimming; V, J and clone size are from that table. The top ten clones hold about 2.7% of a sample with about 88,000 clones, roughly 90% of them seen once. This TCR was recovered from an elderly woman with acute or convalescent COVID-19. Sequencing was performed on peripheral blood. The chain couples TRBV5-1 to TRBJ1-1; 7 positions match TRBD1. The CDR3 reads CASSLEGQSNTEAFF. As DNA, the CDR3 is TGCGCCAGCAGCTTGGAGGGACAGAGTAACACTGAAGCTTTCTTT.